The 11 T cell receptor beta chains given below trace back to one sample, sequenced in a study of CD8 T cells in ankylosing spondylitis. MiXCR, run by TCRdb on the 5' RACE reads, gives a single entry per CDR3 protein. The sample contains roughly 230,000 distinct CDR3 sequences, about 11% of which appear only once. The specimen sequenced was blood, either unsorted or a sorted T cell fraction (not recorded which). These receptors came from a male donor with ankylosing spondylitis or in good health (not recorded which).

V is TRBV5-6 and J is TRBJ2-2, with D perhaps matching TRBD2 (5 bases). Germline V gene data show CDR1 as SGHDT and CDR2 as YYEEEE. The CDR3 covers 15 residues. Trimming removed 4 bases from V and 0 bases from J, with 10 bases in between. The CDR3 protein is CASSLRDTNTGELFF. CDR3 in DNA: TGTGCCAGCAGCCTCCGGGATACGAACACCGGGGAGCTGTTTTTT.

There are many counts of this clonotype. The chain's CDR3 is CASSQDRGSYNEQFF. The CDR3 bases are TGTGCCAGCAGCCAAGACAGGGGGTCATACAATGAGCAGTTCTTC. This chain joins TRBV14 and TRBJ2-1; 7 positions match TRBD1. The CDR3 is 15 residues long. Germline V CDR1 and CDR2: SGHDN, FVKESK. The junction had 3 bases not matched to a gene; V was cut back by 0 bases and J by 4 bases.

This clonotype was seen many times. The chain uses TRBV7-2 and TRBJ2-5; D gene unclear. The V end was cut by 0 bases, the J end by 5 bases, with 10 bases between. Germline values: CDR1 SGHTA, CDR2 FQGNSA. The CDR3 runs to 14 residues. CDR3 bases: TGTGCCAGCAGCTTAGCGATGGCGATGGAGACCCAGTACTTC. It encodes CASSLAMAMETQYF.

This clonotype was counted ten times or more. The V gene is TRBV4-1, the J gene TRBJ1-2, with D perhaps TRBD1 (6 bases). The CDR3 length is 15 residues. Per the germline V gene, CDR1 is MGHRA and CDR2 is YSYEKL. V gave up 6 bases and J gave up 1 base, with 15 bases separating them. The CDR3 protein is CASRLQGVNNYGYTF. CDR3 in DNA: TGCGCCAGCAGGCTACAGGGCGTGAATAACTATGGCTACACCTTC.

In its sample, this clonotype was seen many times. The CDR3 is CSAFSASTTNEKLFF. The CDR3 DNA reads TGCAGTGCCTTCAGCGCCAGTACAACTAATGAAAAACTGTTTTTT. The rearrangement links TRBV20-1 to TRBJ1-4; D is undetermined. CDR3 length: 15 amino acids. V was cut by 6 bases and J by 0 bases, with 14 bases left in between. CDR1 and CDR2 (germline): DFQATT, SNEGSKA (reference sequence).

This clonotype has ten or more counts. The rearrangement links TRBV20-1 to TRBJ2-2, with D uncertain. The germline CDR1 and CDR2 sequences are DFQATT and SNEGSKA (reference sequence). The CDR3 is made up of 11 amino acids. Trimming left V 3 bases short and J 5 bases short, with 4 bases between. CDR3 DNA sequence: TGCAGTGCTAGCCCGACCGGGGAGCTGTTTTTT. Its translation is CSASPTGELFF.

This chain joins TRBV30 and TRBJ2-5; perhaps TRBD1 as D (6 bases). The CDR3 has 14 residues. The germline gives CDR1 GTSNPN, CDR2 SVGIG (reference sequence). V lost 0 bases and J 1 base, leaving 9 bases between the germline ends. CDR3 region: CAWSVTGPQETQYF. CDR3 DNA: TGTGCCTGGAGTGTAACAGGGCCCCAAGAGACCCAGTACTTC.

This clonotype was detected ten times or more. V and J are TRBV5-5 and TRBJ1-2; TRBD1 agrees at 7 bases. Germline assignment: CDR1 SGHKS and CDR2 YYEKEE (reference sequence). The CDR3 extends over 17 amino acids. V shed 4 bases, J shed 0 bases, and the junction held 12 bases outside the gene matches. The CDR3 reads CASSPLTGRSSNYGYTF. CDR3 DNA: TGTGCCAGCAGCCCTCTGACAGGGAGGAGTTCTAACTATGGCTACACCTTC.

At least ten counts were recorded for this clonotype. V and J are TRBV20-1 and TRBJ2-1; D remains unclear. The CDR3 loop spans 14 amino acids. The germline V gene encodes CDR1 DFQATT and CDR2 SNEGSKA (reference sequence). Trimming left V 6 bases short and J 0 bases short, with 12 bases between. CDR3 loop: CSATTISSYNEQFF. The DNA for the CDR3 is TGCAGTGCAACTACAATTAGCTCCTACAATGAGCAGTTCTTC.

This clonotype was counted at least ten times. V gene TRBV6-2 or TRBV6-3 combines with J gene TRBJ2-5, with TRBD2 matching over 9 bases. The CDR3 runs 17 residues. Germline trimming cut 0 bases from V and 1 base from J; bases unmatched to any gene: 6. Germline assignment: CDR1 MNHEY and CDR2 SVGEGT. For the CDR3, the DNA is TGTGCCAGCAGTTACTCGAGGAGCGGGGGGCCCCAAGAGACCCAGTACTTC. Translating gives CASSYSRSGGPQETQYF.

This clonotype appeared many times. The CDR3 DNA is TGTGCCAGCAGCTTAGCGTCAGATGGATACAATGAGCAGTTCTTC. This codes for CASSLASDGYNEQFF. The chain couples TRBV7-2 to TRBJ2-1; D is undetermined. Germline loops: CDR1 SGHTA, CDR2 FQGNSA. The CDR3 contains 15 residues. Trimming shortened V by 0 bases and J by 4 bases, and 10 bases separated the two germline ends.